This TCR beta chain appears in the sequencing data of a study of blood T cell repertoires in COVID-19. Across the whole study: Italy, Spain and the United States were the sources of the convalescent and acute COVID-19 samples.

Profiling relied on immunoSEQ multiplex PCR, and the TCRdb table lists in-frame clones only, not all of them. This sample has 160,000 or so clones, with approximately 90% found just once. The CDR3 has 15 amino acids. Germline CDR1 is WNHNN and CDR2 is SYGVQD (reference sequence). V lost 7 bases and J lost 3; bases outside the gene matches: 8. Sequencing was done on a sample of peripheral blood. The chain couples TRBV10-1 to TRBJ2-1; 8 positions match TRBD1. The source is a woman between 45 and 60 years old with acute or convalescent COVID-19. The CDR3 DNA sequence: TGCGCCAGCACCCCGACAGGGGATGACTACAATGAGCAGTTCTTC. Protein product: CASTPTGDDYNEQFF.